One and the same sample provided the 10 T cell receptor beta chains below, sequenced in a study of control samples from healthy donors and cancer patients. The protocol was immunoSEQ multiplex PCR, while the TCRdb copy is restricted to in-frame clones and leaves out a portion. The repertoire holds some 130,000 clones, with around 90% as singletons. Sequences were obtained from blood. Receptor source: a young man in good health.

The V gene is TRBV27, the J gene TRBJ1-2; a weak D match, TRBD1 (5 bases). CDR3 length equals 12 residues. With 6 bases removed from V and 6 bases from J, the gap between germline ends came to 11 bases. Germline CDR1 reads MNHEY; CDR2 reads SMNVEV (reference sequence). As DNA, the CDR3 is TGTGCCAGCAGGGGGGAAGTCGATGGCTACACCTTC. Its protein product is CASRGEVDGYTF.

The rearrangement joins TRBV5-4 to TRBJ1-5; 8 bases fit TRBD1. Losses at the gene ends were 3 bases for V and 3 bases for J; bases not matched to a gene: 5. This CDR3 has 15 amino acids. Germline CDR1 SGHNT, CDR2 YYREEE (reference sequence). CDR3 in amino acids: CASSSGTGPNQPQHF. In nucleotides, the CDR3 is TGTGCCAGCAGCTCAGGGACAGGTCCCAATCAGCCCCAGCATTTT.

This chain links TRBV2 with TRBJ1-5; D unresolved. From germline, CDR1 is SNHLY and CDR2 FYNNEI. V was pared by 2 bases and J by 6 bases, with 5 bases between. There are 12 residues in the CDR3. The CDR3 here is CASSEIGQPQHF. CDR3 bases: TGTGCCAGCAGTGAAATCGGTCAGCCCCAGCATTTT.

This rearrangement joins TRBV6-2 or TRBV6-3 to TRBJ2-1; 14 bases agree with TRBD2. This CDR3 is built from 21 residues. CDR1 and CDR2 from the germline V gene are MNHEY and SVGEGT. V trimming: 3 bases; J trimming: 5 bases; junction bases outside the gene matches: 18. This chain's CDR3 is CASSYLAPTSGRGAGHNEQFF. CDR3 nucleotides: TGTGCCAGCAGTTATCTCGCCCCGACTAGCGGGAGGGGGGCGGGGCACAATGAGCAGTTCTTC.

The chain links TRBV28 to TRBJ2-3; 9 bases agree with TRBD2. The CDR3 extends over 15 amino acids. V lost 8 bases and J lost 0; bases outside the gene matches: 6. Germline V gene lookup returns CDR1 MDHEN and CDR2 SYDVKM. This CDR3 is CASGRGGASTDTQYF. CDR3 coding DNA: TGTGCCAGCGGGCGCGGGGGGGCTAGCACAGATACGCAGTATTTT.

The gene calls are TRBV11-2 and TRBJ2-3, with 12 bases aligning to TRBD2. The V segment lost 3 bases and the J segment 4 bases; nucleotides outside the gene matches: 8. This CDR3 has 17 residues. Germline assignment: CDR1 SGHAT and CDR2 FQNNGV. CDR3 sequence: CASSLVASGGAADTQYF. In DNA, the CDR3 is TGTGCCAGCAGCTTGGTCGCTAGCGGGGGGGCCGCAGATACGCAGTATTTT.

This rearrangement joins TRBV11-2 to TRBJ1-6, with D unresolved. V gave up 0 bases and J gave up 9 bases, with 15 bases separating them. CDR1 and CDR2 from the germline V gene are SGHAT and FQNNGV. The CDR3 covers 16 residues. This chain's CDR3 is CASSLDGPGSGSPLHF. CDR3 coding DNA: TGTGCCAGCAGCTTAGATGGCCCGGGTTCGGGTTCACCCCTCCACTTT. Looking up the rest from reference TRBV11-2 and TRBJ1-6 gives the full variable domain: EAGVAQSPRYKIIEKRQSVAFWCNPISGHATLYWYQQILGQGPKLLIQFQNNGVVDDSQLPKDRFSAERLKGVDSTLKIQPAKLEDSAVYLCASSLDGPGSGSPLHFGNGTRLTVT.

The rearrangement links TRBV9 to TRBJ1-1; D not resolved. The CDR3 is 14 residues long. V was pared by 6 bases and J by 6 bases, with 18 bases between. From germline, CDR1 is SGDLS and CDR2 YYNGEE. In nucleotides, the CDR3 is TGTGCCAGCACCCTCTCGGCAGTCGGGGCTGAAGCTTTCTTT. Translated: CASTLSAVGAEAFF.

The chain combines TRBV24-1 with TRBJ2-1, with TRBD2 as a possible D gene (6 bases). The CDR3 has 14 amino acids. Germline assignment: CDR1 KGHDR and CDR2 SFDVKD. Trimming left V 7 bases short and J 5 bases short, with 14 bases between. The DNA for the CDR3 is TGTGCCACCAGCCGCGTTGGCGGGAACAATGAGCAGTTCTTC. Translated: CATSRVGGNNEQFF.

V and J are TRBV29-1 and TRBJ1-2; D not certain. V was cut by 7 bases and J by 4 bases, with 13 bases left in between. The CDR3 is 12 amino acids. Germline CDR1 is SQVTM and CDR2 is ANQGSEA. CDR3 nucleotides: TGCAGCGCCGGCTCAGAGGGCTATGGCTACACCTTC. Translating gives CSAGSEGYGYTF.